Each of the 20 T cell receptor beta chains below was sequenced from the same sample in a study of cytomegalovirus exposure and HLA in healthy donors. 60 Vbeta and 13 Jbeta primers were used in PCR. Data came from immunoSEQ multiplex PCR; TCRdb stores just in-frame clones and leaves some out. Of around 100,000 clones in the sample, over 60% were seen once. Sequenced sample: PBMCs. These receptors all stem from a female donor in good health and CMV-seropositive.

The CDR3: CASKRDWGGNTEAFF. Here the CDR3 DNA reads TGTGCCAGCAAGAGAGATTGGGGAGGTAACACTGAAGCTTTCTTT. This chain connects TRBV27 to TRBJ1-1; D remains unclear. The ends were cut back, 7 bases at V and 2 bases at J, with 17 bases in the middle. From germline, CDR1 is MNHEY and CDR2 SMNVEV (reference sequence). CDR3 length: 15 amino acids.

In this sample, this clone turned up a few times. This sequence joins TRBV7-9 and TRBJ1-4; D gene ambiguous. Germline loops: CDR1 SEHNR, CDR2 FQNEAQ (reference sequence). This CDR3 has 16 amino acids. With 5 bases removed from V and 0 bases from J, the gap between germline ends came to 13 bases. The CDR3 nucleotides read TGTGCCAGCAGCCCCAGAACGGGTGCAACTAATGAAAAACTGTTTTTT. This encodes CASSPRTGATNEKLFF.

In DNA form, the CDR3 reads TGCGCCAGCAGCTTGGTTCCGGGACAGGTGAACACTGAAGCTTTCTTT. Amino acid sequence: CASSLVPGQVNTEAFF. The V and J genes are TRBV5-1 and TRBJ1-1, with TRBD1 matching over 8 bases. CDR1 and CDR2 from the germline V gene are SGHRS and YFSETQ. This CDR3 comprises 16 residues. The junction had 4 bases not matched to a gene; V was cut back by 0 bases and J by 0 bases.

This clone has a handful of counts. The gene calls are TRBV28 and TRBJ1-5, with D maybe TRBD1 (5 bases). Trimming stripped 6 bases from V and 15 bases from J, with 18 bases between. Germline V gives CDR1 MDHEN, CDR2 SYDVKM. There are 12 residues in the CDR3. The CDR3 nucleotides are TGTGCCAGCAGCCGACCGGGCAGGGAATGGCATTTT. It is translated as CASSRPGREWHF.

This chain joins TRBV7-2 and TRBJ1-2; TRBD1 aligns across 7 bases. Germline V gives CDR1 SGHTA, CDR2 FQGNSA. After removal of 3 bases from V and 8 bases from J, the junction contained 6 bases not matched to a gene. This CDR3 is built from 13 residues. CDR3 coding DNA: TGTGCCAGCAGCTTTCGACAGGGACGAGGCTACACCTTC. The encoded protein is CASSFRQGRGYTF.

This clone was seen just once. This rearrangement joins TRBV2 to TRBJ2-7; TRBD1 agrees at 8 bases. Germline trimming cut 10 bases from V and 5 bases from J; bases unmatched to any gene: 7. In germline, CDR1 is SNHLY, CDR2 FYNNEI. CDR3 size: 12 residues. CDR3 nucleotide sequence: TGTGCCATCCGGGACAGGTACCACGAGCAGTACTTC. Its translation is CAIRDRYHEQYF.

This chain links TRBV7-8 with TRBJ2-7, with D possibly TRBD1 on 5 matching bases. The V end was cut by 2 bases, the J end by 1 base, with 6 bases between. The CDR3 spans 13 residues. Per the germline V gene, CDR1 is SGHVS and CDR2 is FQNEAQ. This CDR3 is CASSLRGSYEQYF. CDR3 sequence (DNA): TGTGCCAGCAGCTTAAGGGGTTCCTACGAGCAGTACTTC. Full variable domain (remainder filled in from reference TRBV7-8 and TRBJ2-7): GAGVSQSPRYKVAKRGQDVALRCDPISGHVSLFWYQQALGQGPEFLTYFQNEAQLDKSGLPSDRFFAERPEGSVSTLKIQRTQQEDSAVYLCASSLRGSYEQYFGPGTRLTVT.

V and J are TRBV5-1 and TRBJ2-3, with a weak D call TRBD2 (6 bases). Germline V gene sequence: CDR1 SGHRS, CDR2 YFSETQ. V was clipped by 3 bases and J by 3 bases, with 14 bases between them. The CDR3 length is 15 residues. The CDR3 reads CASSSGRGWTDTQYF. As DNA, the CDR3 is TGCGCCAGCAGCTCGGGACGGGGGTGGACAGATACGCAGTATTTT.

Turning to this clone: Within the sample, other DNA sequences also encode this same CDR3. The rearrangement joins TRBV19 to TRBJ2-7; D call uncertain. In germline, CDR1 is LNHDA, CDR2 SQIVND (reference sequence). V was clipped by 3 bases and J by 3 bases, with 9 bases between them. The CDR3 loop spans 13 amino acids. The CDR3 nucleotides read TGTGCCAGTAGTATCACTACCCTCTACGAGCAGTACTTC. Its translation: CASSITTLYEQYF.

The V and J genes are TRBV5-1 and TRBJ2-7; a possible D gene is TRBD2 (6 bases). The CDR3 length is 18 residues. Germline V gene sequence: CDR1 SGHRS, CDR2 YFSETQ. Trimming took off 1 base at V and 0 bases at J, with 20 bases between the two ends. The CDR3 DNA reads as TGCGCCAGCAGCTTGATCGTCAGCTTAGGGAGGACCTCCTACGAGCAGTACTTC. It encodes CASSLIVSLGRTSYEQYF.

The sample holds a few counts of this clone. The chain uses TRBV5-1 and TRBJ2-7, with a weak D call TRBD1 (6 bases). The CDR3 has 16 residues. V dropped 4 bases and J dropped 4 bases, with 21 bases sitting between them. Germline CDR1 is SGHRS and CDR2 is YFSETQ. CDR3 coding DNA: TGCGCCAGCAGCCCGGACAGTCTTAGGGGCGAATACGAGCAGTACTTC. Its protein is CASSPDSLRGEYEQYF.

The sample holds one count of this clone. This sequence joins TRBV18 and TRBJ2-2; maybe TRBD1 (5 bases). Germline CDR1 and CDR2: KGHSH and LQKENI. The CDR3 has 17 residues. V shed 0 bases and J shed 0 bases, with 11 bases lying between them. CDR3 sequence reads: CASSPPAGATNTGELFF. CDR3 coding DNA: TGTGCCAGCTCACCACCGGCTGGGGCAACGAACACCGGGGAGCTGTTTTTT.

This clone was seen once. The CDR3 reads CASTPTGTGGPNEKLFF. The CDR3 DNA sequence: TGTGCCAGCACCCCCACCGGGACAGGGGGACCTAATGAAAAACTGTTTTTT. The V gene is TRBV7-2, the J gene TRBJ1-4; 11 bases are a match to TRBD1. Per germline, CDR1 SGHTA and CDR2 FQGNSA. The CDR3 loop spans 17 amino acids. V was clipped by 7 bases and J by 3 bases; unmatched bases: 10.

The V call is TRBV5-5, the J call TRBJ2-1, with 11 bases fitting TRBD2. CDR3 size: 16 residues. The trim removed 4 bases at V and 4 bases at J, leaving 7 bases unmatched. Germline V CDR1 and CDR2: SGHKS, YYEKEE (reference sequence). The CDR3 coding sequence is TGTGCCAGCAGCGTAATACGACTAGCGGGGTACAATGAGCAGTTCTTC. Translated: CASSVIRLAGYNEQFF. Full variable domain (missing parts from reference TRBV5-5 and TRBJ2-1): DAGVTQSPTHLIKTRGQQVTLRCSPISGHKSVSWYQQVLGQGPQFIFQYYEKEERGRGNFPDRFSARQFPNYSSELNVNALLLGDSALYLCASSVIRLAGYNEQFFGPGTRLTVL.

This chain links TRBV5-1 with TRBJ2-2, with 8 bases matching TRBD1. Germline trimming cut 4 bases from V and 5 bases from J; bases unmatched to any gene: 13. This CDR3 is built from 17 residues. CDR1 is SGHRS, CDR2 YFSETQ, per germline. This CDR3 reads CASSAKQGARGTGELFF. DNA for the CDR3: TGCGCCAGCAGCGCAAAGCAGGGGGCGCGGGGAACCGGGGAGCTGTTTTTT. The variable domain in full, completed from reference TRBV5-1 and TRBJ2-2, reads KAGVTQTPRYLIKTRGQQVTLSCSPISGHRSVSWYQQTPGQGLQFLFEYFSETQRNKGNFPGRFSGRQFSNSRSEMNVSTLELGDSALYLCASSAKQGARGTGELFFGEGSRLTVL.

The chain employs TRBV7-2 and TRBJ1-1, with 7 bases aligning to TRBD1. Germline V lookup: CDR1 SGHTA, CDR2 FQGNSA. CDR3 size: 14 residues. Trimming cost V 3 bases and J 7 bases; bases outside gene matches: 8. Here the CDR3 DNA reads TGTGCCAGCAGCTTGCCGGGACAGCGAATTGAAGCTTTCTTT. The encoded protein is CASSLPGQRIEAFF.

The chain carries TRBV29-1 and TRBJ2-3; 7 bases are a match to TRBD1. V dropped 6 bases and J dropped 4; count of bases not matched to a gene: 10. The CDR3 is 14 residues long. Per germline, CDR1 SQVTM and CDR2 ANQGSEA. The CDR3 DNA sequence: TGCAGCGTCGCCCGAAGGGGGCAGTCAGATACGCAGTATTTT. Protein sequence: CSVARRGQSDTQYF.

Here the CDR3 reads CASHQPGQGAYGYTF. The DNA for the CDR3 is TGTGCCAGTCACCAACCGGGACAGGGGGCTTATGGCTACACCTTC. J is TRBJ1-2 and V is TRBV19, with 12 bases aligning to TRBD1. CDR1 and CDR2 (germline): LNHDA, SQIVND (reference sequence). The CDR3 loop spans 15 amino acids. V lost 8 bases and J lost 5; bases outside the gene matches: 9.

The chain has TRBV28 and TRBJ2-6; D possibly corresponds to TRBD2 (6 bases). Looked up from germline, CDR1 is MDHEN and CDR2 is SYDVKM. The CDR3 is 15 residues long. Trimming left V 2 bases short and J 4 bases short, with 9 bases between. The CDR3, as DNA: TGTGCCAGCAGTTTAGGAGGGGCGGGGGCCAACGTCCTGACTTTC. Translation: CASSLGGAGANVLTF.

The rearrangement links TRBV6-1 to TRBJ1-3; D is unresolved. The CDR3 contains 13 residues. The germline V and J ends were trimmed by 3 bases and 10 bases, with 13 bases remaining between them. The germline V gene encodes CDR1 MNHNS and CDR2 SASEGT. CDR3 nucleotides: TGTGCCAGCAGTGATCGAGAAGCGTCAACCATATATTTT. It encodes CASSDREASTIYF.